This TCR beta chain is drawn from a study of cytomegalovirus exposure and HLA in healthy donors. Primers for the PCR totalled 60 Vbeta and 13 Jbeta. Authors' methods: Tens of millions of unique TCR beta chains, roughly 10 million shared, were counted in a later analysis. Assay: immunoSEQ multiplex PCR; the TCRdb copy retains only in-frame clones and omits some. That table furnishes V, J and clone size, whereas the DNA furnished D and trimming. This table holds about 150,000 clones, over 75% found once. Study results and limitations: A few chains linked to CMV were shown in vitro to be specific for CMV antigens. Previously analyzed data showed that most TCR beta V segments were productive at a frequency of about 90% or about 30%.

A remark on this clone: Its antigen is unidentified.

Source material: PBMCs. The clonotype comes from a man aged 35 to 55 in good health and CMV-seronegative.

This CDR3 reads CASSAAYGLITYEQYF. The CDR3 nucleotides are TGCGCCAGCAGTGCGGCTTATGGGCTTATCACCTACGAGCAGTACTTC. V usage is TRBV10-1 and J usage is TRBJ2-7; D not resolved. Germline assignment: CDR1 WNHNN and CDR2 SYGVQD (reference sequence). Trimming removed 4 bases at V and 2 bases at J, with 18 bases between. The CDR3 runs 16 residues.